The T cell receptor (beta chain) under discussion was sequenced for a study of T cells in Graves' hyperthyroidism and ophthalmopathy. There were TCR beta CDR3 regions amplified from RNA transcripts. HTBI primers were used for first-round RT-PCR of the TCR CDR3. TCRdb re-called the multiplex PCR reads through MiXCR, storing one row per CDR3 protein. Of around 600,000 distinct CDR3 sequences listed, approximately 42% are singletons. Investigators excluded patients with uncontrolled infection, other autoimmune disease, pregnancy or lactation. The V gene end was trimmed by 3 bases and the J gene end by 0 bases; junction bases not matched to a gene: 6. The CDR3 consists of 15 residues. Per the germline V gene, CDR1 is SGHKS and CDR2 is YYEKEE (reference sequence).

The source material was peripheral blood or thyroid tissue (not recorded which). This rearrangement joins TRBV5-5 to TRBJ2-7; TRBD1 matches 7 bases. The source of this sequence is an adult man with Graves' disease, either hyperthyroidism or ophthalmopathy (not recorded which). The CDR3 sequence is CASSSGGTASYEQYF. In nucleotides, the CDR3 is TGTGCCAGCAGCTCAGGTGGGACAGCCTCCTACGAGCAGTACTTC.